This T cell receptor (beta chain) appears in the sequencing data of a study of beta chain features in type 1 diabetes listed by TCRdb under 2018. About the study as a whole: No differences in mean age, gender distribution, total cell number or subset yield were found between patients and healthy donors. Regulatory and stem cell-like memory subsets were isolated from only 8 patients and about eight healthy donors, whereas naive and central memory subsets came from all 30 or so donors. In the study, TCRB repertoires of sorted circulating CD4+ T cell subsets from recently diagnosed type 1 diabetes patients were compared with those of matched healthy donors. A total of 107,917,701 sorted cells were examined across all samples, and RNA yield correlated strongly with the number of cells per subset.

Only a few counts were recorded for this clone. Its recognized antigen is unknown. Per-base qualities were not stored, and no clone one base away is much larger. From cysteine to phenylalanine, the CDR3 is 12 amino acids long. Only the CDR3 portion is preserved as DNA: 36 bases, with reading frame beginning at the first base. The germline V gene (reference sequence) sets CDR1 to GTSNPN and CDR2 to SVGIG. V is reduced by 6 bases and J by 8 bases, leaving a spacing of 16 bases between them. Each donor gave one peripheral blood draw, approximately 100 mL on average, collected into heparinised tubes. A BD FACSAria II and a panel including CD45RO, CCR7, CD25, CD127, CD95 and CD27 were used to sort naive, central memory, regulatory and stem cell-like memory CD4+ T cells. Every sorted population had a purity above 95%. Right away, PBMCs were isolated by Lymphoprep density gradient centrifugation and were stained directly, with no culture step. So that batch effects would be minimized, each experiment stained and sorted samples in pairs, pairing one healthy donor with one patient.

On the study overall, not on this receptor specifically: Shorter templates might be favored by PCR, yet because patient and control samples were amplified and corrected together, any such skew would affect both groups equally. Patients with type 1 diabetes made fewer insertions and deleted more nucleotides at VDJ recombination sites, implying thymic rearrangement abnormalities. Because cDNA rather than genomic DNA was sequenced, highly expressing activated cells could have been over-represented, although no difference in activation and CD3 levels was found between groups. The naive, central memory and regulatory TCRB repertoires appeared to resemble one another more closely among patients than among healthy donors. Type 1 diabetes patients showed a moderate but significant shortening of TCRB CDR3 length in all four CD4+ subsets. HLA sub-analyses involved small numbers of individuals, so any influence of HLA type on TCRB rearrangement remained unresolved.

The entire isolated RNA was reverse transcribed using the High Capacity cDNA Reverse Transcription Kit, and thus expressed TCRB transcripts were sequenced. Naive, central memory and regulatory T cell samples underwent deep immunoSEQ sequencing, averaging approximately 3.3 million total reads per sample. Sorted cells were lysed in RLT buffer, and RNA was extracted using DNase-treated RNeasy Micro or Mini kits according to cell number. To prevent cross-contamination, each cell subset was processed individually, whereas patient and healthy donor samples were processed jointly. The immunoSEQ multiplex PCR was used to amplify TCRB sequences from cDNA, yielding 87-bp fragments that span the CDR3 region. Sequencing of the amplicons was performed on the Illumina HiSeq platform. The paper's data handling went like this. Synthetic template baselines were used to correct PCR bias computationally, reads within Hamming distance 2 were collapsed together, and singletons that could not be merged were discarded. Reads were aligned against IMGT to assign V, D and J genes, CDR3 length and insertions or deletions at six rearrangement sites. Clonotype counts were normalized to sorted cell number within each subset before computing true diversity and Gini coefficients with the tcR R package. The overlap coefficient, calculated on TCRB nucleotide sequences, was used to measure repertoire sharing. As a proxy for the pre-selection repertoire, out-of-frame TCRB sequences from naive cells were analyzed. Imported from immuneACCESS, the table was reduced by TCRdb to in-frame sequences with V and J called. These copies leave out some clones; in studies compared against another copy, an unresolved V gene accounts for under half, and the cause of the remainder is not known. The V and J calls and the clone size are those of that table, but D and trimming were determined from the DNA. The sample records nearly 700,000 clones, 13% of which are singletons. About 0.02% of the sample goes to the ten largest clones.

The sequence was obtained from a man aged 18 to 29 with type 1 diabetes. This chain is built from TRBV30 and TRBJ1-2; the D gene remains uncertain. Source material: naive CD4+ T cells from blood. Per the publication, the cell subset or site label means: true naive CD4+ T cells. The DNA sequence reads TGTGCCTGCAACCCGCGGCTGGGGGGCTACACCTTC. This sequence encodes CACNPRLGGYTF.